The 25 T cell receptor beta chains presented below share a single source sample, sequenced in a study of blood T cell repertoires in COVID-19. Measured with immunoSEQ multiplex PCR; TCRdb has only the in-frame clones, and not every one. The sample includes about 95,000 clones, about 90% of them seen just once. Material for sequencing was peripheral blood. The receptors were gathered from a human donor in a cohort sampled during active COVID-19.

The chain combines TRBV6-1 with TRBJ1-2; the D is unclear. The CDR3 has 12 residues. Between the trimmed V and J ends, which lost 2 bases and 8 bases, there was a span of 9 bases. The germline V gene encodes CDR1 MNHNS and CDR2 SASEGT. The CDR3 DNA sequence: TGTGCCAGCAGTGAACGAGTCGGGGGCTACACCTTC. The encoded protein is CASSERVGGYTF.

The gene calls are TRBV7-9 and TRBJ2-3; 8 nucleotides match TRBD2. J was trimmed by 6 bases and V by 5 bases; bases with no gene match: 10. Looked up from germline, CDR1 is SEHNR and CDR2 is FQNEAQ (reference sequence). The CDR3 is 15 amino acids. In DNA form, the CDR3 reads TGTGCCAGCAGCCGTAGCGGGGACCCACGGGATACGCAGTATTTT. Amino acids: CASSRSGDPRDTQYF.

The chain has TRBV20-1 and TRBJ2-1; D uncertain. Germline V lookup: CDR1 DFQATT, CDR2 SNEGSKA (reference sequence). CDR3 length: 10 residues. Here the CDR3 reads CSISPNEQFF. CDR3 DNA: TGCAGCATTAGCCCCAATGAGCAGTTCTTC.

The chain joins TRBV27 to TRBJ2-1; a possible D gene is TRBD1 (6 bases). Deletions cut 9 bases from V and 0 bases from J, with 15 bases between. Per germline, CDR1 MNHEY and CDR2 SMNVEV (reference sequence). The CDR3 runs 15 residues. The CDR3 DNA is TGTGCCAGTAGAGACCGGGACACCTCCTACAATGAGCAGTTCTTC. Protein: CASRDRDTSYNEQFF.

The chain is built from TRBV10-3 and TRBJ1-6; D is uncertain. The V gene's germline CDR1 is ENHRY and CDR2 SYGVKD. Trimming removed 8 bases at V and 7 bases at J, with 12 bases between. The CDR3 length is 13 residues. CDR3 residues: CAIRSLLNSPLHF. CDR3 DNA: TGTGCCATCCGATCGTTACTGAATTCACCCCTCCACTTT.

This clone was seen a single time. This chain joins TRBV2 and TRBJ1-3; TRBD1 agrees at 7 bases. The J segment lost 1 base and the V segment lost 4 bases, leaving 7 bases of the junction unmatched. This CDR3 contains 16 residues. Germline V gene data show CDR1 as SNHLY and CDR2 as FYNNEI. The CDR3 DNA follows: TGTGCCAGCAGTGCACTTGAGACAGGGTCTGGAAACACCATATATTTT. Its protein product is CASSALETGSGNTIYF. The full variable domain, its missing parts supplied by reference TRBV2 and TRBJ1-3, is EPEVTQTPSHQVTQMGQEVILRCVPISNHLYFYWYRQILGQKVEFLVSFYNNEISEKSEIFDDQFSVERPDGSNFTLKIRSTKLEDSAMYFCASSALETGSGNTIYFGEGSWLTVV.

This chain links TRBV3-1 (or the pseudogene TRBV3-2) with TRBJ1-5; D gene uncertain. Looked up from germline, CDR1 is LGHDT and CDR2 is YNNKEL (reference sequence). Deletions cut 1 base from V and 15 bases from J, with 16 bases between. The CDR3 consists of 13 residues. This CDR3 is CASSQGAGRTPHF. CDR3 nucleotides: TGTGCCAGCAGCCAAGGTGCGGGCCGAACACCGCATTTT.

The chain uses TRBV29-1 and TRBJ2-1; tentatively, D is TRBD1 (5 bases). Looked up from germline, CDR1 is SQVTM and CDR2 is ANQGSEA. The ends were cut back, 4 bases at V and 4 bases at J, with 11 bases in the middle. The CDR3 totals 13 residues. The CDR3 sequence: CSVGRGDYNEQFF. The CDR3 nucleotides read TGCAGCGTTGGAAGGGGTGATTACAATGAGCAGTTCTTC.

J is TRBJ1-3 and V is TRBV7-2; TRBD1 is a possible D gene (5 bases). CDR3 size: 14 residues. CDR1 is SGHTA and CDR2 is FQGNSA in the germline V gene. The V and J ends lost 5 bases and 4 bases respectively, with 12 bases between them. The CDR3 loop reads CASSAPGGGNTIYF. The CDR3 DNA reads as TGTGCCAGCAGCGCACCGGGGGGAGGAAACACCATATATTTT. The entire variable domain, with the rest obtained from reference TRBV7-2 and TRBJ1-3, is as follows: GAGVSQSPSNKVTEKGKDVELRCDPISGHTALYWYRQSLGQGLEFLIYFQGNSAPDKSGLPSDRFSAERTGGSVSTLTIQRTQQEDSAVYLCASSAPGGGNTIYFGEGSWLTVV.

J is TRBJ1-2 and V is TRBV5-6; 9 nucleotides agree with TRBD1. The CDR3 covers 15 residues. V lost 4 bases to trimming and J lost 5 bases; unmatched junction nucleotides: 9. From germline, CDR1 is SGHDT and CDR2 YYEEEE. The CDR3 region has the DNA TGTGCCAGCAGCCCGACGGGACAGGGCTTATATGGCTACACCTTC. Translated: CASSPTGQGLYGYTF.

The chain is built from TRBV3-1 (or the pseudogene TRBV3-2) and TRBJ1-4; 9 nucleotides align to TRBD1. Germline CDR1 is LGHDT and CDR2 is YNNKEL (reference sequence). The CDR3 has 15 residues. Trimming removed 4 bases from V and 5 bases from J; junction bases left unmatched: 5. The CDR3, as DNA: TGTGCCAGCAGCCGAGTAGGGACAGGGAATGAAAAACTGTTTTTT. It is translated as CASSRVGTGNEKLFF.

This clone came up many times. V gene TRBV11-2 combines with J gene TRBJ2-7; D is ambiguous. The ends were cut back, 5 bases at V and 2 bases at J, with 16 bases in the middle. The germline gives CDR1 SGHAT, CDR2 FQNNGV. The CDR3 covers 15 residues. CDR3 bases: TGTGCCAGCAGCCTGCTTGAGGCGTCCACCTACGAGCAGTACTTC. This gives the protein CASSLLEASTYEQYF.

The chain has TRBV27 and TRBJ2-6, with D uncertain. The germline V and J ends were trimmed by 2 bases and 0 bases, with 11 bases remaining between them. Germline assignment: CDR1 MNHEY and CDR2 SMNVEV (reference sequence). This CDR3 has 17 amino acids. The CDR3 sequence: CASSLIAGYSGANVLTF. As DNA, the CDR3 is TGTGCCAGCAGTTTAATAGCCGGATACTCTGGGGCCAACGTCCTGACTTTC.

Here the CDR3 reads CASSQDPGANVLTF. CDR3 in DNA: TGTGCCAGCAGCCAAGACCCAGGGGCCAACGTCCTGACTTTC. This sequence joins TRBV14 and TRBJ2-6; no reliable D call. Trimming left V 0 bases short and J 4 bases short, with 4 bases between. The CDR3 extends over 14 amino acids. Germline assignment: CDR1 SGHDN and CDR2 FVKESK.

The V call is TRBV5-4, the J call TRBJ2-5; 7 nucleotides align to TRBD1. V was pared by 4 bases and J by 6 bases, with 9 bases of the junction left unmatched. Germline CDR1 is SGHNT and CDR2 is YYREEE (reference sequence). The CDR3 totals 14 residues. CDR3 coding DNA: TGTGCCAGCAGCCTTGGACAGGTGGGGAAGACCCAGTACTTC. It is translated as CASSLGQVGKTQYF.

The sample holds a few counts of this clone. This rearrangement joins TRBV6-1 to TRBJ1-5; D not certain. The CDR3 spans 15 residues. With 1 base removed from V and 3 bases from J, the gap between germline ends came to 10 bases. Germline CDR1 MNHNS, CDR2 SASEGT. DNA for the CDR3: TGTGCCAGCAGTGAAGGCGTTCAAGCCAATCAGCCCCAGCATTTT. Protein sequence: CASSEGVQANQPQHF.

This rearrangement joins TRBV12-3 or TRBV12-4 to TRBJ1-1; no definite D call. This CDR3 region has 12 residues. V lost 3 bases and J lost 4, with 6 bases in between. CDR3 DNA sequence: TGTGCCAGCAGTTTCGCGGGCACTGAAGCTTTCTTT. This gives the protein CASSFAGTEAFF.

V is TRBV19 and J is TRBJ2-1; a weak D match, TRBD2 (7 bases). V lost 0 bases, J lost 6 bases, and 9 bases lay in between. The CDR3 contains 14 residues. Looked up from germline, CDR1 is LNHDA and CDR2 is SQIVND (reference sequence). CDR3 loop: CASSIDRGANEQFF. The DNA for the CDR3 is TGTGCCAGTAGTATAGATCGGGGGGCCAATGAGCAGTTCTTC.

The rearrangement links TRBV5-1 to TRBJ2-3; D possibly corresponds to TRBD1 (6 bases). From germline, CDR1 is SGHRS and CDR2 YFSETQ. CDR3 length: 14 amino acids. The V gene lost 5 bases and the J gene lost 0 bases, with 10 bases spanning the gap. This CDR3 reads CASRGRGSTDTQYF. The CDR3 coding sequence is TGCGCCAGCAGGGGCAGGGGTAGCACAGATACGCAGTATTTT.

Written as DNA, the CDR3 is TGTGCCAGCAGCTTTTCGGAGTGGTACGGGGGGCCAAGAACCGGGGAGCTGTTTTTT. Its translation: CASSFSEWYGGPRTGELFF. V gene TRBV11-2 combines with J gene TRBJ2-2; a weak D match, TRBD2 (7 bases). This CDR3 has 19 residues. Trimming took off 3 bases at V and 5 bases at J, with 25 bases between the two ends. In germline, CDR1 is SGHAT, CDR2 FQNNGV.

The V call is TRBV10-3, the J call TRBJ2-7; TRBD2 matches at 8 bases. The CDR3 loop spans 16 amino acids. In germline, CDR1 is ENHRY, CDR2 SYGVKD. V shed 6 bases, J shed 0 bases, and the junction held 10 bases outside the gene matches. The CDR3 sequence: CAIRVQSGGYSYEQYF. The CDR3 nucleotides are TGTGCCATCAGGGTTCAAAGCGGGGGCTACTCCTACGAGCAGTACTTC.

The J gene is TRBJ1-1, the V gene TRBV19; no definite D call. With 7 bases removed from V and 1 base from J, the gap between germline ends came to 16 bases. CDR1 is LNHDA, CDR2 SQIVND, per germline (reference sequence). The CDR3 spans 15 residues. The CDR3 DNA reads TGTGCCAGTAACCCCATGGGAGGAGGGAACACTGAAGCTTTCTTT. It yields the protein CASNPMGGGNTEAFF.

The chain links TRBV6-5 to TRBJ2-7, with D maybe TRBD2 (5 bases). CDR1 is MNHEY, CDR2 SVGAGI, per germline. V dropped 8 bases and J dropped 5 bases, with 16 bases sitting between them. The CDR3 totals 13 residues. As DNA, the CDR3 is TGTGCCAGCCTAGCCCCCAAAGGAGACGAGCAGTACTTC. It encodes CASLAPKGDEQYF.

The V gene is TRBV19, the J gene TRBJ1-1; D is perhaps TRBD1 (6 bases). The V and J ends lost 5 bases and 1 base respectively, with 14 bases between them. The CDR3 sequence is 15 residues long. Germline V gene lookup returns CDR1 LNHDA and CDR2 SQIVND (reference sequence). The chain's CDR3 is CASSGQGGGNTEAFF. CDR3 coding DNA: TGTGCCAGTAGTGGGCAGGGAGGGGGGAACACTGAAGCTTTCTTT.

The rearrangement joins TRBV7-3 to TRBJ1-1; TRBD1 might be the D (5 bases). The V end lost 5 bases, the J end lost 6 bases, and 13 bases lay between the germline ends. The germline V gene has CDR1 SGHTA and CDR2 FQGTGA. The CDR3 has 13 amino acids. The CDR3: CASSPRGSSEAFF. The DNA of the CDR3 is TGTGCCAGCAGCCCCCGGGGGTCTTCTGAAGCTTTCTTT.